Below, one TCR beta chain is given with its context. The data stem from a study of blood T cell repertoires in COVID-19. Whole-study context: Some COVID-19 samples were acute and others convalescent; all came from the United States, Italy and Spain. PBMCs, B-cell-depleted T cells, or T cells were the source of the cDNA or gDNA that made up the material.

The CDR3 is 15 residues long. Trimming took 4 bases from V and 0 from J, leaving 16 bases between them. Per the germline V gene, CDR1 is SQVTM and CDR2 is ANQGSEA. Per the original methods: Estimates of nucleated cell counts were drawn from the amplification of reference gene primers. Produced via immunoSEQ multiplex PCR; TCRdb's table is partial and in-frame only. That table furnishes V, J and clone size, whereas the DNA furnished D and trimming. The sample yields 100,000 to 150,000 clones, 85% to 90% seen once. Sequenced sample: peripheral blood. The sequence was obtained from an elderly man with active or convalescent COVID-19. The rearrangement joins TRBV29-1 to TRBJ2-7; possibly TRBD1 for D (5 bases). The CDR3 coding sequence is TGCAGCGTTGTGCAACAGGATGAACCCTCCTACGAGCAGTACTTC. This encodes CSVVQQDEPSYEQYF.